This section outlines one T cell receptor beta chain sequence together with its context. Trimming took off 4 bases at V and 5 bases at J, with 15 bases between the two ends. CDR3 size: 14 residues. This sample was taken from a study of blood T cells in healthy people across ages. A second PCR, run for about 6 to 11 cycles, used a sample-barcoded 5' primer plus a J-beta primer mix. TCRdb fed the 5' RACE reads into MiXCR, producing one record per CDR3 protein. The sample includes roughly 1 million distinct CDR3 sequences, roughly 24% seen only once; the top ten take less than 0.85%. These same records also appear under a second study, on T cells of mothers and their children.

The clonotype was recovered from a girl aged 2 to 10 in good health. The chain links TRBV12-3 or TRBV12-4 to TRBJ2-7, with D tentatively TRBD1 (6 bases). Sequenced sample: blood. As DNA, the CDR3 is TGTGCCAGCAGTTCTAGGGACATCGATAACGAGCAGTACTTC. Amino acids: CASSSRDIDNEQYF.